Below, 2 T cell receptor beta chains from the same sample are listed, as sequenced in a study of radiotherapy plus CTLA-4 blockade in lung cancer. Some clones are missing from TCRdb's copy, which holds only in-frame ones; the method was immunoSEQ multiplex PCR. The sample holds 60,000 to 75,000 clones, around 76% seen once. Sequences were derived from peripheral blood, sampled from a patient treated with radiotherapy plus ipilimumab. The receptor source for this set is a human donor with non-small cell lung cancer whose response to radiotherapy plus ipilimumab could not be evaluated. Some clones in this sample may be carry-over from other donors' samples.

The CDR3 region is CASRQGGYEQYF. CDR3 nucleotide sequence: TGTGCCAGTCGACAGGGGGGTTACGAGCAGTACTTC. V is TRBV27 and J is TRBJ2-7; 9 bases align to TRBD1. CDR3 length: 12 residues. The ends lost 9 bases at V and 4 bases at J; junction bases unmatched: 4. CDR1 MNHEY and CDR2 SMNVEV come from the germline V gene (reference sequence).

This chain uses TRBV7-2 with TRBJ1-3; D is unresolved. The CDR3 is made up of 15 amino acids. Trimming removed 3 bases from V and 0 bases from J, with 9 bases in between. Germline CDR1 and CDR2: SGHTA and FQGNSA. CDR3 in amino acids: CASSFQAISGNTIYF. As DNA, the CDR3 is TGTGCCAGCAGCTTCCAGGCGATCTCTGGAAACACCATATATTTT.